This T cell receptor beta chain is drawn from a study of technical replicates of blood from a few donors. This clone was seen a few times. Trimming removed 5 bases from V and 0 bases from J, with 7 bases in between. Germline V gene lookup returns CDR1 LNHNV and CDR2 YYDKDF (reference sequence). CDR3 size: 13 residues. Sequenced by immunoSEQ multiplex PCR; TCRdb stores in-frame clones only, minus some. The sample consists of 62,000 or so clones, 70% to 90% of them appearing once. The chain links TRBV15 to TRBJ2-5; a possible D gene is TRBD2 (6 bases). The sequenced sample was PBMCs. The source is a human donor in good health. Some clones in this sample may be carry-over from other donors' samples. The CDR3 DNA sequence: TGTGCCACCAGCCCGGGGGACCAAGAGACCCAGTACTTC. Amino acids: CATSPGDQETQYF.